This entry lists 25 T cell receptor gamma chains sequenced from one sample in a study of intestinal T cells in coeliac disease (dated by TCRdb to the early 2020s). For each case, genomic DNA was extracted from ten 5-um FFPE scrolls with the QIAamp DNA FFPE tissue kit. Library preparation used multiplex PCR. TCRdb shows the sequencer as Ion Torrent PGM. The LymphoTrack kit, which has primers carrying Illumina adapters, was used to amplify TRG repertoires from roughly 220 ng of biopsy DNA. Identical DNA sequences were merged into single rows after TCRdb reprocessed the public reads with CATT. The sample data list more than 750 gamma-chain clones, and approximately 51% of these were observed just once. About 30% of the sample rests with the top ten. Sequencing input: a duodenal biopsy. The receptors stem from a human donor who served as a control with a normal duodenal biopsy, not a healthy volunteer.

This chain uses TRGV2 with TRGJ1 or TRGJ2. The V segment lost 0 bases and the J segment 3 bases; nucleotides outside the gene matches: 11. Per the germline V gene, CDR1 is EGSNGY and CDR2 is YDSYNSKV. The CDR3 extends over 16 amino acids. CDR3 amino acids: CATWDGHVRIYYKKLF. The CDR3 nucleotides read TGTGCCACCTGGGACGGGCATGTACGAATTTATTATAAGAAACTCTTT.

A note on this clone: There is a difference at residue 5 between the TCRdb protein and the DNA translation, so the protein given here was translated from the DNA. The chain joins TRGV8 to TRGJP2. V shed 5 bases, J shed 3 bases, and the junction held 6 bases outside the gene matches. The CDR3 totals 14 residues. Per the germline V gene, CDR1 is VENAVY and CDR2 is YDSYNSRV. CDR3 DNA sequence: TGTGCCACCTGGGGTCGAGGTAGTGATTGGATCAAGACGTTT. It yields the protein CATWGRGSDWIKTF.

The chain has TRGV10 and TRGJ1 or TRGJ2. Being an ORF, TRGV10 has a function that is uncertain. The CDR3 is 17 residues long. V shed 8 bases, J shed 6 bases, and the junction held 23 bases outside the gene matches. Here the CDR3 reads CAAWDLPSPISIYKKLF. As DNA, the CDR3 is TGTGCTGCGTGGGATTTACCCTCCCCCATTTCCATTTATAAGAAACTCTTT.

V gene TRGV10 combines with J gene TRGJP1. TRGV10 is annotated as an ORF whose role is uncertain. The CDR3 length is 15 residues. Unmatched junction bases numbered 16, after V lost 8 bases and J lost 9 bases. The CDR3 bases are TGTGCTGCGTGGGATGGGGCGGGGTACCGTTGGTTCAAGATATTT. The encoded protein is CAAWDGAGYRWFKIF.

This chain connects TRGV11 to TRGJ1 or TRGJ2. TRGV11 is placed among ORFs of uncertain function. The CDR3 consists of 15 residues. The trim removed 0 bases at V and 10 bases at J, leaving 12 bases unmatched. The CDR3 region is CACWIRHVRTRKKLF. CDR3 bases: TGTGCCTGCTGGATTAGGCACGTTAGAACAAGGAAGAAACTCTTT.

As for this clone: Germline and junction disagree at one end, which may indicate a read error. The gene calls are TRGV2 and TRGJP2. CDR1 is EGSNGY and CDR2 is YDSYNSKV in the germline V gene. The CDR3 has 15 amino acids. Here the CDR3 DNA reads TGTGCCATCTGGGACGGGCCTAGTAGTGATTGGATCAAGACGTTT. Amino acids: CAIWDGPSSDWIKTF.

This clone was seen only a few times. The gene calls are TRGV9 and TRGJ1 or TRGJ2. J was trimmed by 2 bases and V by 3 bases; bases with no gene match: 10. Looked up from germline, CDR1 is GITISATS and CDR2 is ISYDGTV (reference sequence). The CDR3 is made up of 15 amino acids. The CDR3 sequence is CALWEFLLDYYKKLF. DNA for the CDR3: TGTGCCTTGTGGGAGTTTCTGCTGGATTATTATAAGAAACTCTTT.

There are a few counts of this clone. TCRdb's listed protein matches a much larger clone and diverges from this DNA's translation at residue 7, likely through a read error; the protein shown comes from the DNA. The J gene is TRGJ1 or TRGJ2, the V gene TRGV10. TRGV10 is assigned to the ORF class and has an uncertain function. The junction had 19 bases not matched to a gene; V was cut back by 8 bases and J by 5 bases. The CDR3 covers 16 residues. In DNA, the CDR3 is TGTGCTGCGTGGGATTACCTCCCCCATTTCCATTATAAGAAACTCTTT. It codes for CAAWDYLPHFHYKKLF.

This rearrangement joins TRGV11 to TRGJ1 or TRGJ2. TRGV11 is assigned to the ORF class and has an uncertain function. The CDR3 is made up of 16 amino acids. Germline trimming cut 1 base from V and 9 bases from J; bases unmatched to any gene: 15. The chain's CDR3 is CACWIRQPISRSKKLF. The DNA for the CDR3 is TGTGCCTGCTGGATTAGGCAACCGATATCTCGGAGTAAGAAACTCTTT.

This clone was observed a single time. The chain recombines TRGV4 with TRGJ1 or TRGJ2. Germline V gives CDR1 EGSTGY, CDR2 YDSYTSSV. The CDR3 totals 13 residues. CDR3 sequence (DNA): TGTGCACCTGGGATGTATTTTGATTATAAGAAACTCTTT. It is translated as CAPGMYFDYKKLF.

This chain links TRGV2 with TRGJP2. CDR1 is EGSNGY and CDR2 is YDSYNSKV in the germline V gene. V was pared by 7 bases and J by 4 bases, with 9 bases of the junction left unmatched. The CDR3 length is 14 residues. In nucleotides, the CDR3 is TGTGCCACCTGTGTATTCGATAGTGATTGGATCAAGACGTTT. Amino acids: CATCVFDSDWIKTF.

This clone was observed a few times. V gene TRGV10 combines with J gene TRGJ1 or TRGJ2. TRGV10 is an ORF for which the function is uncertain. The CDR3 is 12 amino acids. V was pared by 11 bases and J by 7 bases, with 12 bases of the junction left unmatched. The CDR3 is CAARDCGYKKLF. The DNA of the CDR3 is TGTGCTGCGCGAGATTGTGGGTATAAGAAACTCTTT.

The rearrangement uses TRGV11 and TRGJ1 or TRGJ2. TRGV11 is assigned to the ORF class and has an uncertain function. This CDR3 comprises 18 residues. Trimming took 8 bases from V and 0 from J; bases not matched to a gene: 19. CDR3 sequence: CACWRTSTYTTNYYKKLF. Written as DNA, the CDR3 is TGTGCCTGCTGGAGAACTTCCACCTACACTACGAATTATTATAAGAAACTCTTT.

In its sample, this clone was seen once. V is TRGV2 and J is TRGJ1 or TRGJ2. Losses at the gene ends were 0 bases for V and 4 bases for J; bases not matched to a gene: 9. The germline gives CDR1 EGSNGY, CDR2 YDSYNSKV. This CDR3 spans 15 amino acids. The CDR3 DNA follows: TGTGCCACCTGGGACGGGCCGAAGAGATATTATAAGAAACTCTTT. Translated, it gives CATWDGPKRYYKKLF.

There are a few counts of this clone. This probably arose from a read error, given a far larger clone one base away. Distinct nucleotide sequences in the sample also encode this CDR3. V usage is TRGV10 and J usage is TRGJP1. TRGV10 is an ORF, with its function uncertain. CDR3 length: 14 residues. Here the CDR3 reads CAAWDSGTGWFKIF. The DNA of the CDR3 is TGCGCTGCGTGGGATTCTGGGACTGGTTGGTTCAAGATATTT.

The chain combines TRGV10 with TRGJ1 or TRGJ2. TRGV10 is noted as an ORF with a role that remains uncertain. The V and J ends lost 8 bases and 9 bases, in that order; junction bases with no gene match: 11. There are 12 residues in the CDR3. CDR3 nucleotide sequence: TGTGCTGCGTGGGATCCCCGCCCTAAGAAACTCTTT. Protein sequence: CAAWDPRPKKLF.

On this clone itself: TCRdb assigns this DNA the protein of a much larger clone, which departs from its translation at residue 4; this likely reflects a read error, and the protein shown comes from translating the DNA. Written as DNA, the CDR3 is TGTGCCACCCGGGATGGGCCGTCTAATTATTATAAGAAACTCTTT. It specifies CATRDGPSNYYKKLF. The chain recombines TRGV4 with TRGJ1 or TRGJ2. From germline, CDR1 is EGSTGY and CDR2 YDSYTSSV. The CDR3 totals 15 residues.

In regard to this clone: Just one base apart from a much larger clone, this may be a read error. This specimen includes other DNA sequences encoding the same CDR3. The chain combines TRGV10 with TRGJP1. TRGV10 is an ORF, and what it does is uncertain. The CDR3 extends over 13 amino acids. In nucleotides, the CDR3 is TGTGCTGCGTGGCCTACCACCGGTTGGTTCAAGATATTT. It is translated as CAAWPTTGWFKIF.

This chain connects TRGV4 to TRGJ1 or TRGJ2. Germline loops: CDR1 EGSTGY, CDR2 YDSYTSSV. Germline trimming cut 4 bases from V and 0 bases from J; bases unmatched to any gene: 6. There are 14 residues in the CDR3. This CDR3 is CATWENPNYYKKLF. The CDR3 DNA sequence: TGTGCCACCTGGGAAAACCCGAATTATTATAAGAAACTCTTT.

The rearrangement joins TRGV10 to TRGJ1 or TRGJ2. TRGV10 is classed as an ORF, of uncertain function. The CDR3 runs 13 residues. The trim removed 8 bases at V and 6 bases at J, leaving 11 bases unmatched. CDR3 DNA: TGTGCTGCGTGGGATTATAGGGGTTATAAGAAACTCTTT. This sequence encodes CAAWDYRGYKKLF.

This chain connects TRGV10 to TRGJ1 or TRGJ2. TRGV10 is marked as an open reading frame, function uncertain. The CDR3 extends over 16 amino acids. V dropped 8 bases and J dropped 5; count of bases not matched to a gene: 19. The CDR3 DNA sequence: TGTGCTGCGTGGATTACCTCCCCTCATTTCCATTATAAGAAACTCTTT. It translates to CAAWITSPHFHYKKLF.

The genes are TRGV10 and TRGJ1 or TRGJ2. TRGV10 is an open reading frame, and its role is uncertain. V dropped 8 bases and J dropped 10; count of bases not matched to a gene: 3. CDR3 length equals 9 residues. The CDR3 nucleotides read TGTGCTGCGTGGGAAAAGAAACTCTTT. This sequence encodes CAAWEKKLF.

The chain carries TRGV3 and TRGJ1 or TRGJ2. The V segment lost 8 bases and the J segment 3 bases; nucleotides outside the gene matches: 13. Germline V gene data show CDR1 as VTNTFY and CDR2 as YDVSTARD (reference sequence). The CDR3 covers 14 residues. CDR3 region: CATLGRKIYYKKLF. The CDR3 DNA reads as TGTGCCACCTTGGGACGGAAAATTTATTATAAGAAACTCTTT.

This chain connects TRGV9 to TRGJ1 or TRGJ2. V lost 1 base and J lost 13; bases outside the gene matches: 16. Germline CDR1 is GITISATS and CDR2 is ISYDGTV (reference sequence). The CDR3 runs 14 residues. CDR3 sequence (DNA): TGTGCCTTGTGGGAGGTAATTTTATTAATAAGTAAACTCTTT. Translation: CALWEVILLISKLF.

Comment on this clone: Possible read error: a much larger clone is one base away. This rearrangement joins TRGV4 to TRGJ1 or TRGJ2. This CDR3 is 10 amino acids long. Germline V gives CDR1 EGSTGY, CDR2 YDSYTSSV. V trimming: 4 bases; J trimming: 7 bases; junction bases outside the gene matches: 1. The CDR3 nucleotides are TGTGCCACCTGGGACTATAAGAAACTCTTT. This translates into CATWDYKKLF.